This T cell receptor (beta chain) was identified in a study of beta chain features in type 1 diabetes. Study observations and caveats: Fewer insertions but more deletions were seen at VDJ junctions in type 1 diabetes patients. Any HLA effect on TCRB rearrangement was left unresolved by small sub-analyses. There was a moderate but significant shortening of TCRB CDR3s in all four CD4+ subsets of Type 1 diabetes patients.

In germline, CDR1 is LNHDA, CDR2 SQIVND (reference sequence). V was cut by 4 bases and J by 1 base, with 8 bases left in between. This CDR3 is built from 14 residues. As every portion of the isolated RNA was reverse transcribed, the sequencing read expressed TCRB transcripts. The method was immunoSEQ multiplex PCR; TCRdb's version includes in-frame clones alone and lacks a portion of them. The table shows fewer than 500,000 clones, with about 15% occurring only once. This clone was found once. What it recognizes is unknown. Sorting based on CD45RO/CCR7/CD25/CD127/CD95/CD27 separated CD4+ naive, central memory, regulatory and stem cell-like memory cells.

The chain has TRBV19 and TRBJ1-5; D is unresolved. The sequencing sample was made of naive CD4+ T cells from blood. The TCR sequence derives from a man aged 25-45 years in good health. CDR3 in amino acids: CASSKGTSNQPQHF. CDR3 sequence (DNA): TGTGCCAGTAGTAAGGGAACAAGCAATCAGCCCCAGCATTTT.